This paragraph reports one T cell receptor beta chain. Its antigen is not identified. The sample originates from a study of Ad26.COV2.S vaccination and SARS-CoV-2 variants. Study-wide points: Marked by substantial breadth, spike-specific CD8+ and CD4+ T cell responses were reportedly seen after vaccination. Overall T cell responses may have been underestimated by the analyses of TCR breadth and depth. Among vaccine recipients, spike-specific TCR breadth exceeded that of placebo recipients. Those who received vaccine or placebo ended up with similar non-spike TCR breadth.

The CDR3 loop spans 12 amino acids. CDR1 is KGHSH, CDR2 LQKENI, per germline. Trimming stripped 6 bases from V and 6 bases from J, with 9 bases between. Using immunoSEQ multiplex PCR, the repertoire was profiled, and TCRdb retains in-frame clones only, with some absent. The sample includes around 370,000 clones, roughly 94% of them seen just once. The clonotype comes from a human donor who had recovered from COVID-19. The material sequenced was peripheral blood, taken after recovery from COVID-19. The chain couples TRBV18 to TRBJ1-5, with D unresolved. The CDR3 region is CASSPGGQPQHF. In nucleotides, the CDR3 is TGTGCCAGCTCCCCGGGAGGTCAGCCCCAGCATTTT.